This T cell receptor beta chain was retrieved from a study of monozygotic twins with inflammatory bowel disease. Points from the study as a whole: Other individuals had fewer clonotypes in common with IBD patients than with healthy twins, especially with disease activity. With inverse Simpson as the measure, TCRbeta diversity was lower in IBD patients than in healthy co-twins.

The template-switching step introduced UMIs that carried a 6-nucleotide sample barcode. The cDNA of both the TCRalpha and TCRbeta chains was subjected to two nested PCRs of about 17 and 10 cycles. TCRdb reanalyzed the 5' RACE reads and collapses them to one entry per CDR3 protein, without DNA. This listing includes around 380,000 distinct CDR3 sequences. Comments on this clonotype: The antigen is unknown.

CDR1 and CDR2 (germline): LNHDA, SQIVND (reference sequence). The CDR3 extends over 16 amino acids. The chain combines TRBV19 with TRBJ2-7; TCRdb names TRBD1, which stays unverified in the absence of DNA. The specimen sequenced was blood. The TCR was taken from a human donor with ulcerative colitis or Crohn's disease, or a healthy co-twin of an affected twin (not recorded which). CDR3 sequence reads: CASSRSSQGTPYEQYF.